This T cell receptor beta chain is drawn from a study of blood T cells in healthy people across ages. It was with a sample-barcoded 5' primer and a J-beta primer mix that a second PCR of roughly 7 to 11 cycles was run. Each single sample gave us at least 2.5 million CDR3-containing paired-end reads. In TCRdb, the 5' RACE reads were re-called with MiXCR into one record per CDR3 protein. The table lists approximately 1.5 million distinct CDR3 sequences, 35% to 45% of them singletons. This CDR3 spans 15 amino acids. The V gene end was trimmed by 6 bases and the J gene end by 6 bases; junction bases not matched to a gene: 6.

Sequenced material: blood. The sequence was obtained from a woman under 30 in good health. This chain joins TRBV12-3 or TRBV12-4 and TRBJ2-1; TRBD1 matches 12 bases. CDR3 nucleotides: TGTGCCAGCAGGGATTCGGGACAGGGGGCCAATGAGCAGTTCTTC. The encoded protein is CASRDSGQGANEQFF.